The text below deals with one T cell receptor (beta chain). These data come from a study of blood T cell repertoires in COVID-19. Looking at the study overall: Sources were T cells, B-cell-depleted T cells, or PBMCs; the material itself was cDNA or gDNA.

Sequencing used immunoSEQ multiplex PCR; TCRdb keeps in-frame clones, though not all of them. The sample includes fewer than 65,000 clones, 80% to 90% of them seen just once. After removal of 5 bases from V and 7 bases from J, the junction contained 8 bases not matched to a gene. CDR1 is SNHLY, CDR2 FYNNEI, per germline. This CDR3 is 15 amino acids long. The chain has TRBV2 and TRBJ1-4, with 9 bases that match TRBD1. Material for sequencing was peripheral blood. This receptor was obtained from a man aged 55 to 70 with acute or convalescent COVID-19. The CDR3 loop reads CASSYPGTGPEKLFF. In DNA, the CDR3 is TGTGCCAGCAGTTATCCCGGGACAGGGCCTGAAAAACTGTTTTTT.